The 22 T cell receptor beta chains below come from one sample, sequenced in a study of blood T cell repertoires in COVID-19. The method was immunoSEQ multiplex PCR; TCRdb's version includes in-frame clones alone and lacks a portion of them. In the table there are approximately 88,000 clones, more than 75% of which are singletons. The sequencing sample was made of peripheral blood. The origin of the receptors is a woman in her 70s with acute or convalescent COVID-19.

This chain joins TRBV27 and TRBJ2-5, with 7 bases fitting TRBD1. From germline, CDR1 is MNHEY and CDR2 SMNVEV (reference sequence). This CDR3 has 16 amino acids. The J segment lost 2 bases and the V segment lost 5 bases, leaving 11 bases of the junction unmatched. The CDR3 region has the DNA TGTGCCAGCAGTAGGGCCGGGACAGAGATACAAGAGACCCAGTACTTC. Translation gives CASSRAGTEIQETQYF.

The J gene is TRBJ1-2, the V gene TRBV15, with 8 bases lining up with TRBD1. The CDR3 runs 13 residues. V lost 6 bases and J lost 6; bases outside the gene matches: 6. CDR1 is LNHNV, CDR2 YYDKDF, per germline (reference sequence). This CDR3 is CATREQGGNGYTF. In DNA, the CDR3 is TGTGCCACCAGGGAACAGGGGGGAAATGGCTACACCTTC.

The V gene is TRBV6-1, the J gene TRBJ2-7; 8 bases fit TRBD1. CDR3 size: 13 residues. Germline CDR1 MNHNS, CDR2 SASEGT. V was pared by 3 bases and J by 5 bases, with 3 bases of the junction left unmatched. Here the CDR3 DNA reads TGTGCCAGCAGTGACAGGGGGCTCCACGAGCAGTACGTC. It translates to CASSDRGLHEQYV.

The chain carries TRBV7-2 and TRBJ2-1; 14 bases line up with TRBD2. J was trimmed by 10 bases and V by 3 bases; bases with no gene match: 11. From germline, CDR1 is SGHTA and CDR2 FQGNSA. The CDR3 extends over 17 amino acids. CDR3 nucleotide sequence: TGTGCCAGCAGCTTCCCCACCGGGACTAGCGGGAGATGGGAGCAGTTCTTC. Its translation is CASSFPTGTSGRWEQFF.

This chain links TRBV5-8 with TRBJ2-5, with 8 bases that match TRBD2. This CDR3 has 16 amino acids. V was pared by 0 bases and J by 3 bases, with 7 bases of the junction left unmatched. The germline CDR1 and CDR2 sequences are SGHTS and YDEGEE. CDR3 residues: CASSLGGGQGKETQYF. CDR3 DNA sequence: TGTGCCAGCAGCTTGGGCGGGGGGCAAGGAAAAGAGACCCAGTACTTC.

V and J are TRBV5-6 and TRBJ2-3, with D tentatively TRBD2 (6 bases). The CDR3 covers 11 residues. Germline V lookup: CDR1 SGHDT, CDR2 YYEEEE. V gave up 5 bases and J gave up 5 bases, with 6 bases separating them. Here the CDR3 DNA reads TGTGCCAGCAGGGGGGGAGATACGCAGTATTTT. It specifies CASRGGDTQYF. Filled out from reference TRBV5-6 and TRBJ2-3, the complete variable domain reads DAGVTQSPTHLIKTRGQQVTLRCSPKSGHDTVSWYQQALGQGPQFIFQYYEEEERQRGNFPDRFSGHQFPNYSSELNVNALLLGDSALYLCASRGGDTQYFGPGTRLTVL.

The chain employs TRBV5-1 and TRBJ2-1; TRBD1 is a possible D gene (6 bases). CDR1 and CDR2 from the germline V gene are SGHRS and YFSETQ. The CDR3 covers 13 residues. Between the trimmed V and J ends, which lost 4 bases and 5 bases, there was a span of 10 bases. The CDR3: CASSPGQDNEQFF. Written as DNA, the CDR3 is TGCGCCAGCAGCCCGGGACAAGACAATGAGCAGTTCTTC.

This chain's CDR3 is CASSQEGFGGYAGGSTDTQYF. The CDR3 nucleotides read TGTGCCAGCAGCCAAGAGGGGTTCGGAGGGTATGCGGGAGGGAGCACAGATACGCAGTATTTT. V gene TRBV4-2 combines with J gene TRBJ2-3, with 9 bases matching TRBD2. Trimming cost V 0 bases and J 0 bases; bases outside gene matches: 16. The CDR3 is 21 residues long. Germline V CDR1 and CDR2: LGHNA, YNFKEQ.

J is TRBJ2-2 and V is TRBV5-1, with a weak D call TRBD2 (5 bases). V was clipped by 2 bases and J by 6 bases, with 11 bases between them. CDR3 length equals 14 residues. Germline V gene lookup returns CDR1 SGHRS and CDR2 YFSETQ. The CDR3 DNA is TGCGCCAGCAGCTTCGGAGGAGACGCCGGGGAGCTGTTTTTT. The encoded protein is CASSFGGDAGELFF.

In its sample, this clone was seen a few times. V is TRBV28 and J is TRBJ1-4; the match to TRBD1 covers 9 bases. CDR1 and CDR2 from the germline V gene are MDHEN and SYDVKM. Germline trimming cut 6 bases from V and 8 bases from J; bases unmatched to any gene: 10. The CDR3 spans 15 residues. As DNA, the CDR3 is TGTGCCAGCAGCTTCGGGGGACAGGGAGAAGAAAAACTGTTTTTT. This sequence encodes CASSFGGQGEEKLFF.

The chain recombines TRBV7-6 with TRBJ2-2; tentative D call: TRBD2 (5 bases). The ends were cut back, 1 base at V and 5 bases at J, with 14 bases in the middle. The germline V gene has CDR1 SGHVS and CDR2 FNYEAQ. This CDR3 contains 16 residues. The CDR3 reads CASSLVNTWETGELFF. The CDR3 nucleotides are TGTGCCAGCAGCTTAGTGAATACATGGGAGACCGGGGAGCTGTTTTTT.

The chain is built from TRBV3-1 (or the pseudogene TRBV3-2) and TRBJ2-7, with 11 bases matching TRBD2. Germline V lookup: CDR1 LGHDT, CDR2 YNNKEL (reference sequence). The CDR3 consists of 13 residues. Unmatched junction bases numbered 8, after V lost 5 bases and J lost 11 bases. CDR3 residues: CASSTTSGEVKYV. In nucleotides, the CDR3 is TGTGCCAGCAGCACGACTAGCGGGGAGGTAAAGTACGTC.

This rearrangement joins TRBV5-1 to TRBJ2-7; no clear D. Per the germline V gene, CDR1 is SGHRS and CDR2 is YFSETQ. CDR3 length equals 14 residues. The V end was cut by 1 base, the J end by 5 bases, with 13 bases between. The CDR3 DNA reads TGCGCCAGCAGCTTGAACAGTCCCATAGACGAGCAGTACGTC. Translated: CASSLNSPIDEQYV.

The gene calls are TRBV19 and TRBJ1-3, with D perhaps TRBD1 (6 bases). Between the trimmed V and J ends, which lost 5 bases and 4 bases, there was a span of 15 bases. From germline, CDR1 is LNHDA and CDR2 SQIVND (reference sequence). The CDR3 is 15 residues long. CDR3 amino acids: CASSPRGGAGNTIYF. The CDR3 bases are TGTGCCAGTAGTCCCCGGGGGGGCGCAGGAAACACCATATATTTT.

The chain combines TRBV5-6 with TRBJ1-2; 9 bases align to TRBD1. This CDR3 region has 18 residues. With 0 bases clipped from V and 3 bases from J, the junction kept 12 bases outside the gene matches. Germline-derived CDR1 and CDR2 are SGHDT and YYEEEE. Written as DNA, the CDR3 is TGTGCCAGCAGCTTGGTTGGGTGGGGGACAGGGTCGGACTATGGCTACACCTTC. Amino acids: CASSLVGWGTGSDYGYTF.

V is TRBV7-9 and J is TRBJ1-1, with 7 positions matching TRBD1. V trimming: 10 bases; J trimming: 3 bases; junction bases outside the gene matches: 8. The CDR3 runs 13 residues. Germline V gene data show CDR1 as SEHNR and CDR2 as FQNEAQ (reference sequence). The CDR3 loop is CATQQGSYTEAFF. The CDR3 DNA sequence: TGTGCCACCCAACAGGGGTCGTACACTGAAGCTTTCTTT.

The chain links TRBV19 to TRBJ1-1; 10 bases are shared with TRBD1. From germline, CDR1 is LNHDA and CDR2 SQIVND (reference sequence). V shed 5 bases, J shed 6 bases, and the junction held 3 bases outside the gene matches. CDR3 length equals 13 residues. The CDR3 loop reads CASSWGQGSEAFF. The CDR3 bases are TGTGCCAGTAGTTGGGGACAGGGGTCTGAAGCTTTCTTT.

Only one count was recorded for this clone. Other nucleotide sequences from this sample produce the same CDR3. V gene TRBV11-3 combines with J gene TRBJ2-7, with 7 bases identical to TRBD1. The CDR3 is made up of 14 amino acids. V was clipped by 2 bases and J by 2 bases; unmatched bases: 3. Per germline, CDR1 SGHNT and CDR2 YENEEA. The CDR3 spells CASSLRGGPYEQYV. The DNA for the CDR3 is TGTGCCAGCAGCTTAAGAGGGGGCCCCTACGAGCAGTACGTC.

The chain has TRBV6-5 and TRBJ1-1; TRBD1 agrees at 7 bases. CDR3 length: 16 amino acids. Per germline, CDR1 MNHEY and CDR2 SVGAGI. J gave up 1 base and V 2 bases, and 7 bases lay outside the gene matches. CDR3 sequence (DNA): TGTGCCAGCAGTTACACTGGACAGGTCAGGAACACTGAAGCTTTCTTT. Translating it yields CASSYTGQVRNTEAFF.

This clone has only a few counts. The V call is TRBV28, the J call TRBJ1-6; no firm D call. The germline V gene has CDR1 MDHEN and CDR2 SYDVKM. Trimming removed 5 bases at V and 13 bases at J, with 12 bases between. The CDR3 is 12 amino acids. The CDR3 sequence: CASSPPRGPLHF. The CDR3 DNA is TGTGCCAGCAGTCCTCCTCGCGGGCCCCTCCACTTT.

This clone was counted between two and nine times. The rearrangement links TRBV29-1 to TRBJ2-2; D gene uncertain. The germline V gene encodes CDR1 SQVTM and CDR2 ANQGSEA. The CDR3 spans 12 residues. V lost 6 bases to trimming and J lost 1 base, with 6 bases between them. The CDR3 reads CSVAMNTGELFF. The CDR3, as DNA: TGCAGCGTAGCGATGAACACCGGGGAGCTGTTTTTT.

The rearrangement uses TRBV5-1 and TRBJ2-5; 12 positions agree with TRBD2. Germline V gene sequence: CDR1 SGHRS, CDR2 YFSETQ. V lost 0 bases and J lost 5; bases outside the gene matches: 5. The CDR3 extends over 16 amino acids. The CDR3 nucleotides read TGCGCCAGCAGCTTGGCCCTAGCGGGGGGGCATGAGACCCAGTACTTC. It translates to CASSLALAGGHETQYF.